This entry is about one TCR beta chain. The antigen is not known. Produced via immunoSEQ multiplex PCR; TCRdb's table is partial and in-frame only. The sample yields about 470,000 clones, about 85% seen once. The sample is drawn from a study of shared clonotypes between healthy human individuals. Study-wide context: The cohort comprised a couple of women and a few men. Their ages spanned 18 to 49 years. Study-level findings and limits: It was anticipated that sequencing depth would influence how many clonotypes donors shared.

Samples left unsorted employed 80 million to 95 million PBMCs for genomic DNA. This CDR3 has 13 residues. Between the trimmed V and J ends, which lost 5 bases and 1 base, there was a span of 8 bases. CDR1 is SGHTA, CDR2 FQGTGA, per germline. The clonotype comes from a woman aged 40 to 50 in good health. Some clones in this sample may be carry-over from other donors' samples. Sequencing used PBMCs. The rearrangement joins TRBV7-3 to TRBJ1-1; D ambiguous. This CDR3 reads CASSQTPNTEAFF. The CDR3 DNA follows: TGTGCCAGCAGCCAGACTCCGAACACTGAAGCTTTCTTT.